The entry below describes one TCR beta chain. TCR beta sequencing covered blood CD8+ and CD4+ T cells. Stable or active relapsing-remitting multiple sclerosis, untreated and meeting revised McDonald criteria, defined the controls. TEMRA cells were FACS-enriched, and CD8+ and CD4+ T cells were isolated negatively. Reverse transcription of 0.5 to 1 ug RNA was performed with random hexamers. An immunoSEQ multiplex PCR amplified TCR beta CDR3 over 54 Vbeta and 13 Jbeta. TCRdb reanalysed the immunoSEQ multiplex PCR reads using MiXCR and keeps one entry per CDR3 protein. The sample has roughly 130,000 distinct CDR3 sequences, roughly 94% seen once. This entry is derived from a study of CD8 T cells in Susac syndrome. The CDR3 contains 15 residues. CDR1 MNHEY and CDR2 SVGEGT come from the germline V gene. The J segment lost 3 bases and the V segment lost 0 bases, leaving 4 bases of the junction unmatched.

The TCR originated in a human donor with multiple sclerosis. V gene TRBV6-2 or TRBV6-3 combines with J gene TRBJ1-2, with 7 nucleotides matching TRBD1. The material sequenced was CD4+ T cells from PBMCs. The CDR3 reads CASSYSRGRDYGYTF. CDR3 in DNA: TGTGCCAGCAGTTACTCGAGGGGGCGCGACTATGGCTACACCTTC.